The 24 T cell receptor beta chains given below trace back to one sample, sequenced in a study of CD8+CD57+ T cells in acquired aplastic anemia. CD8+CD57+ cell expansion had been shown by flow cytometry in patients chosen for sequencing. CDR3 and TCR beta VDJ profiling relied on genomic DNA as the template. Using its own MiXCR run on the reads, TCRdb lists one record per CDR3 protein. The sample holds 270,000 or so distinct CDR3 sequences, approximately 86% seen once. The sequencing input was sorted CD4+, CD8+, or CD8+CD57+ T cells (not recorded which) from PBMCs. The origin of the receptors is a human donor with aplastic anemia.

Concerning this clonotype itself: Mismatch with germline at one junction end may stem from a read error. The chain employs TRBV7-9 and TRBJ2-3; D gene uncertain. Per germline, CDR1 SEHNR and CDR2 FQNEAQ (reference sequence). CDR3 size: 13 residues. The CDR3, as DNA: TGCGCCAGCAGCCACGGCCTTGCAGATGCCCACTCCTTC. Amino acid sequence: CASSHGLADAHSF.

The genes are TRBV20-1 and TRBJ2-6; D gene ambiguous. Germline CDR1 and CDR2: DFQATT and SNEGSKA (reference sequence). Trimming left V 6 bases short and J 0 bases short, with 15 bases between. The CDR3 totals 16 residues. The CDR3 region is CSARFRLSSGANVLTF. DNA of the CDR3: TGCAGTGCCCGCTTCCGACTGAGCTCTGGGGCCAACGTCCTGACTTTC.

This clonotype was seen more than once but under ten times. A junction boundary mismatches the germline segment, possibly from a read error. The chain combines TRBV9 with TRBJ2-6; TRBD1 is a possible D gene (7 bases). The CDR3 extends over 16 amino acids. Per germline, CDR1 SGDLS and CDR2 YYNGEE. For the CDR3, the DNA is TGTGCCAGCAGCGTGGGGGGTAGACAGGGAGCCAACATCCTGACTTTC. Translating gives CASSVGGRQGANILTF.

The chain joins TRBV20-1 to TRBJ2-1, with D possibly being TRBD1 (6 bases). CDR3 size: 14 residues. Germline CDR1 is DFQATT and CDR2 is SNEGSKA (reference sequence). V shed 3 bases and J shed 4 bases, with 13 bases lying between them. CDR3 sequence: CSARAGAKYNEQFF. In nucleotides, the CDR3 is TGCAGTGCTAGGGCAGGGGCCAAATACAATGAGCAGTTCTTC.

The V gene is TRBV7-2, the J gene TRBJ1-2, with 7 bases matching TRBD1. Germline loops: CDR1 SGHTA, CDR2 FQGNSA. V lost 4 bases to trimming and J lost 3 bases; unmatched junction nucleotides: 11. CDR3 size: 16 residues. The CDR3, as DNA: TGTGCCAGCAGCTCACGGGACAGTCCCTTGGACTATGGCTACACCTTC. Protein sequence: CASSSRDSPLDYGYTF.

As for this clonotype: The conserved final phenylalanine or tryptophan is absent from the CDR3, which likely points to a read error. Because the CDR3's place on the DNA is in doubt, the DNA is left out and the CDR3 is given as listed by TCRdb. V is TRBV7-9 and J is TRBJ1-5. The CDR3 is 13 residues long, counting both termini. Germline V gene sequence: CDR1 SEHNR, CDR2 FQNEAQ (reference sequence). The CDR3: CASSFVARELFFV.

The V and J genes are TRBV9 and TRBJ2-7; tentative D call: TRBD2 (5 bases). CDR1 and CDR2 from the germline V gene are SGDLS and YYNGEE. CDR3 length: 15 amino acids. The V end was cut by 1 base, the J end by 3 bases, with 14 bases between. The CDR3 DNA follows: TGTGCCAGCAGCGTAAGTGTGGTAGAGGGCTACGAGCAGTACTTC. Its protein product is CASSVSVVEGYEQYF.

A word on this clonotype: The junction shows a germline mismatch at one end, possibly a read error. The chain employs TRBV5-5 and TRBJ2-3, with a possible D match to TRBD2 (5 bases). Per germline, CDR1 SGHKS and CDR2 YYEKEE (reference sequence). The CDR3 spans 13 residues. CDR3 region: CASSQDYSDTQYF. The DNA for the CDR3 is TGCGCCAGCAGCCAAGACTATTCAGATACGCAGTATTTT.

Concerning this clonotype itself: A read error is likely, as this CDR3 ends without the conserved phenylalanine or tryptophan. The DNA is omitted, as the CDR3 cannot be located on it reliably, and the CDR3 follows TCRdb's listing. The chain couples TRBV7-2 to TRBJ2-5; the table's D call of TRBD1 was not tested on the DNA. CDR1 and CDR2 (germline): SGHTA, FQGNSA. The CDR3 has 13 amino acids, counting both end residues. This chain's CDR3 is CASSLTGDDDYYY.

The CDR3, as DNA: TGTGCCAGCAGCTTAGATCTGACAGGGGGAAGTTCACCCCTCCACTTT. Protein sequence: CASSLDLTGGSSPLHF. The V call is TRBV7-2, the J call TRBJ1-6; 9 nucleotides match TRBD1. V shed 1 base and J 9 bases; nucleotides not matched to a gene: 7. CDR3 length: 16 amino acids. Germline CDR1 is SGHTA and CDR2 is FQGNSA.

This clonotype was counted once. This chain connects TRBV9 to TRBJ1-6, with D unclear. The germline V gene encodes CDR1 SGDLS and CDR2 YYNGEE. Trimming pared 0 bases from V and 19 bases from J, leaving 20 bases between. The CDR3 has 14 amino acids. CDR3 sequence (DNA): TGTGCCAGCAGCGTAGGACTCGCGGATTCAGATACGCACTTT. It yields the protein CASSVGLADSDTHF.

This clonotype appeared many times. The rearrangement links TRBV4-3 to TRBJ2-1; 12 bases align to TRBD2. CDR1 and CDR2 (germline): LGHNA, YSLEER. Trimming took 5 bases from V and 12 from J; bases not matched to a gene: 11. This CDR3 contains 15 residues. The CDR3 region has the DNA TGCGCCAGCAGCACACTAGCGGGGGGCCCACGTGGGCAGTTCTTC. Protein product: CASSTLAGGPRGQFF.

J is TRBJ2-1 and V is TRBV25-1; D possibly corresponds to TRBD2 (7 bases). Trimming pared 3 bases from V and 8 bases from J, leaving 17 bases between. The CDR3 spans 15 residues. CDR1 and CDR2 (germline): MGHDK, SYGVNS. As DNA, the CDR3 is TGTGCCAGCAGTGACCAGGGAGGGGGTATGGATGAGCAGTTCTTC. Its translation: CASSDQGGGMDEQFF.

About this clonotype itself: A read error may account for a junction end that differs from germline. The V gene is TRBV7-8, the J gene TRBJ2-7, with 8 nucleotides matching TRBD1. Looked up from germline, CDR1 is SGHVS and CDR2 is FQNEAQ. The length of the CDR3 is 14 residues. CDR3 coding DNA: TGTGCCAGCAGCTTGGCCGGGACAGGTGACGAGTTCTTCTTC. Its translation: CASSLAGTGDEFFF.

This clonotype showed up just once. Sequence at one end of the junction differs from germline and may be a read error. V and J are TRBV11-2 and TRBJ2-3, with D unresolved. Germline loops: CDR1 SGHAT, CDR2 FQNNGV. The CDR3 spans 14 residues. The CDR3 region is CASSSNLCPDSFDF. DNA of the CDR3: TGTGCCAGCAGCTCCAACCTCTGTCCCGATTCCTTCGATTTT.

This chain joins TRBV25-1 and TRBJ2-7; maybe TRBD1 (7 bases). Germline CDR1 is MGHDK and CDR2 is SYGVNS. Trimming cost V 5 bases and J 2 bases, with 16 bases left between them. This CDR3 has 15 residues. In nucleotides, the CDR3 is TGTGCCAGCAGTACGGAGGGGGCGAATCCCTACGAGCAGTACTTC. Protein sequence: CASSTEGANPYEQYF.

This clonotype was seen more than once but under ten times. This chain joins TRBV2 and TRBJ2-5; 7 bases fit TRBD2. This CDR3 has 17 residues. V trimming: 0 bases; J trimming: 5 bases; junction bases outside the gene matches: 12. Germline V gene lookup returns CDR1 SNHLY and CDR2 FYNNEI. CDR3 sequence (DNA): TGTGCCAGCAGTGAAGCTCGTTACGGCGGGGGTGACGAGACCCAGTACTTC. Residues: CASSEARYGGGDETQYF.

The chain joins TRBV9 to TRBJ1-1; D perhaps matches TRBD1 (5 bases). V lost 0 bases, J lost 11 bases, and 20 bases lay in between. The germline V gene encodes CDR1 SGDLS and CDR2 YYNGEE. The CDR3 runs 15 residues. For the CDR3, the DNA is TGTGCCAGCAGCGTAGGGGACCGAGGGAGCGGTAACGCTTTCTTT. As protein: CASSVGDRGSGNAFF.

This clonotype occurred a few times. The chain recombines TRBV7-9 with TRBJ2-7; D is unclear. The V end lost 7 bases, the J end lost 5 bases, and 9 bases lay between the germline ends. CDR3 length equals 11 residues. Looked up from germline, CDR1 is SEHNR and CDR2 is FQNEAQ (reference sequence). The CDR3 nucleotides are TGTGCCAGCACCTTTCGTGACGAGCAGTACTTC. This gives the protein CASTFRDEQYF.

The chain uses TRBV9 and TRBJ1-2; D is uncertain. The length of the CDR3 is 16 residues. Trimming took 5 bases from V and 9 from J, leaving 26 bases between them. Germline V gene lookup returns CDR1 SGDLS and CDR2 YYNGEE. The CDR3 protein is CASSESYSNQPQRYTF. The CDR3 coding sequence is TGTGCCAGCAGTGAGTCGTATAGCAATCAGCCCCAGCGCTACACCTTC.

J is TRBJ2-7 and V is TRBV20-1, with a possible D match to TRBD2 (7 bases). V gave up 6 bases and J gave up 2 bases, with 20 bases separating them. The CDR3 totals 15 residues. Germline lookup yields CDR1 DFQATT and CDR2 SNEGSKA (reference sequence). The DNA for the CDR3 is TGCAGTGCCTGGAAAGGGGGGGGCCGGACCTACGAGCAGTACTTC. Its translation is CSAWKGGGRTYEQYF.

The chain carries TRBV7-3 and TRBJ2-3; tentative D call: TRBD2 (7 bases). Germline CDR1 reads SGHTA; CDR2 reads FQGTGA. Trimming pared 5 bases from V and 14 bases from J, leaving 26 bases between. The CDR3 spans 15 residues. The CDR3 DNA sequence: TGTGCCAGCAGCCCCGTGGGGGGGGGGCCAAGACGGGGGTATTTT. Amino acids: CASSPVGGGPRRGYF.

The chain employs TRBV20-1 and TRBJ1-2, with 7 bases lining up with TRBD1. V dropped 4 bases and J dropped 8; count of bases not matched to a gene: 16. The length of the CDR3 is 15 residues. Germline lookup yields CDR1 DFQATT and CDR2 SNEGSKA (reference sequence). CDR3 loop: CSANQDDRVGGGYTF. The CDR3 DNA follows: TGCAGTGCTAACCAAGATGACAGGGTAGGAGGCGGCTACACCTTC.

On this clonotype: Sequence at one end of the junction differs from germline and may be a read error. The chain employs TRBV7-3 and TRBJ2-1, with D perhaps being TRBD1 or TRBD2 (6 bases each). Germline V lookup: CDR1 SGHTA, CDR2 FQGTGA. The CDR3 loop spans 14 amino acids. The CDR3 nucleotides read TGTGCCAGCAACCGCGGGACATCGTACAACGCGCAGTCGTTC. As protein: CASNRGTSYNAQSF.